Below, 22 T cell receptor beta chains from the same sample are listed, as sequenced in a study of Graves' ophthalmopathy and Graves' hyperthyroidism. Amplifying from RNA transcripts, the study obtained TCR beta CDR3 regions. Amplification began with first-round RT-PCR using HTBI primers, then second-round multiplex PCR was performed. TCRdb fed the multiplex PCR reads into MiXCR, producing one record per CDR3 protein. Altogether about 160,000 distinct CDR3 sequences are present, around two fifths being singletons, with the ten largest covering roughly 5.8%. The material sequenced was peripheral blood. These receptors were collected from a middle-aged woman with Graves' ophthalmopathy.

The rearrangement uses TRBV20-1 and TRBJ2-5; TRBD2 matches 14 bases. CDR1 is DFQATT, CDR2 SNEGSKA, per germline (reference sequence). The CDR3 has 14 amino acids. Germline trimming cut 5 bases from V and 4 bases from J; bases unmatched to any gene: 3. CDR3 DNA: TGCAGTGCTTGGGGACTAGCGGGAGCAGAGACCCAGTACTTC. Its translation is CSAWGLAGAETQYF.

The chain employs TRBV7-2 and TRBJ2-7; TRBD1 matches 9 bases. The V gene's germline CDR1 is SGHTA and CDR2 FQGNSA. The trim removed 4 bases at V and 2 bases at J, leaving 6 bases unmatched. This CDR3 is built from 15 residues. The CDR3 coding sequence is TGTGCCAGCAGCTGGGGGAGGACAGGGGCCTACGAGCAGTACTTC. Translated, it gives CASSWGRTGAYEQYF.

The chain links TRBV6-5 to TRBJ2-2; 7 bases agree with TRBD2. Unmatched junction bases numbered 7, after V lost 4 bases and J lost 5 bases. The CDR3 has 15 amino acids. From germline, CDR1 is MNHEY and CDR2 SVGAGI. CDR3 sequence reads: CASSLGGPRTGELFF. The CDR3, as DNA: TGTGCCAGCAGTTTGGGAGGGCCTAGGACCGGGGAGCTGTTTTTT.

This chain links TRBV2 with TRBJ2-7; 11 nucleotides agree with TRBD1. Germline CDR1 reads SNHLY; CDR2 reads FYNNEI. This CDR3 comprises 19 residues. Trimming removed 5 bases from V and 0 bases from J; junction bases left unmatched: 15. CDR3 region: CASSQPGQGARDYSYEQYF. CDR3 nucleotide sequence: TGTGCCAGCAGTCAGCCCGGACAGGGGGCCCGGGACTACTCCTACGAGCAGTACTTC. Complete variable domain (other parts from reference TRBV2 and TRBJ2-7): EPEVTQTPSHQVTQMGQEVILRCVPISNHLYFYWYRQILGQKVEFLVSFYNNEISEKSEIFDDQFSVERPDGSNFTLKIRSTKLEDSAMYFCASSQPGQGARDYSYEQYFGPGTRLTVT.

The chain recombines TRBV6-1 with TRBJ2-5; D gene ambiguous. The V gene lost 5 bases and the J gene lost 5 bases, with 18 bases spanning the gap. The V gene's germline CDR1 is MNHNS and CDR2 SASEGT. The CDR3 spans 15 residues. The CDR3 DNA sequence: TGTGCCAGCAGTCCACCTAATAGAGGCCGTGAGACCCAGTACTTC. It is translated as CASSPPNRGRETQYF.

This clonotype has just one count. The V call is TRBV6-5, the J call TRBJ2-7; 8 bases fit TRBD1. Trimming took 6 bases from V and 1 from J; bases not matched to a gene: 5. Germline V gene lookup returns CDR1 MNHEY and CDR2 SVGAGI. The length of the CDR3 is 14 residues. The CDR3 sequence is CASRTRDRSYEQYF. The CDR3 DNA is TGTGCCAGCAGGACTCGGGACAGGTCCTACGAGCAGTACTTC.

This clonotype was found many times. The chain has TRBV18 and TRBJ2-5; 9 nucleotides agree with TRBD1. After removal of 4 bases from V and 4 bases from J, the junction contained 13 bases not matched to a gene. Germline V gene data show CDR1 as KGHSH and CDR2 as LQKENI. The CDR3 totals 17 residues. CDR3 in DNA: TGTGCCAGCTCACGAAGCGCCTCGGGACAGGGCGGAGAGACCCAGTACTTC. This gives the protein CASSRSASGQGGETQYF.

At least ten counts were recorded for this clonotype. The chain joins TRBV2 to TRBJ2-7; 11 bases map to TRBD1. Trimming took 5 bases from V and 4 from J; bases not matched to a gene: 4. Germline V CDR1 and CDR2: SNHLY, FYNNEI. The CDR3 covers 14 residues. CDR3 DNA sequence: TGTGCCAGCAGTCCGGGACAGGGGGGATACGAGCAGTACTTC. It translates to CASSPGQGGYEQYF.

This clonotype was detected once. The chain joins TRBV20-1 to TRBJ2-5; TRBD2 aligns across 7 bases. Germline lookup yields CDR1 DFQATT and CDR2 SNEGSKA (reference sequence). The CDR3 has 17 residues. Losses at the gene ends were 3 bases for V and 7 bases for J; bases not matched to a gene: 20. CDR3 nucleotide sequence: TGCAGTGCTAGTCTCGGGAGGAGTCTAGATGTTAGGGGGACCCAGTACTTC. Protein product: CSASLGRSLDVRGTQYF.

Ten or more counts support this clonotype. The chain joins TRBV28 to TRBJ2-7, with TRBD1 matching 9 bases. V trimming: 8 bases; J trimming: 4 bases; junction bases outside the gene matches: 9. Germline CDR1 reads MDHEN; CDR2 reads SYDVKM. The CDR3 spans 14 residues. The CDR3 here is CASGTGQGGYEQYF. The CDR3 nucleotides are TGTGCCAGCGGAACGGGACAGGGCGGGTACGAGCAGTACTTC.

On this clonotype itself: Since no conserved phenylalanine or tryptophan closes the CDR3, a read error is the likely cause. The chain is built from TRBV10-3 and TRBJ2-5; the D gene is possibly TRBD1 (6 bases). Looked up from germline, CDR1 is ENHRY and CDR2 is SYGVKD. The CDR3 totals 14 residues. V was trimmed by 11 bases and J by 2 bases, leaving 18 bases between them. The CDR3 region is CASSRQGKQETQYL. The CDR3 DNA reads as TGTGCCTCCTCAAGGCAGGGGAAACAAGAGACCCAGTACCTC.

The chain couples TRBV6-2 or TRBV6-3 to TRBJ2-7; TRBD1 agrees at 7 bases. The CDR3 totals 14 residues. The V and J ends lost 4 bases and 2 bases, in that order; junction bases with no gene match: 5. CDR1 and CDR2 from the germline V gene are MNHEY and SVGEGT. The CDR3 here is CASSSTGKTYEQYF. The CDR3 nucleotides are TGTGCCAGCAGTTCGACAGGGAAAACCTACGAGCAGTACTTC.

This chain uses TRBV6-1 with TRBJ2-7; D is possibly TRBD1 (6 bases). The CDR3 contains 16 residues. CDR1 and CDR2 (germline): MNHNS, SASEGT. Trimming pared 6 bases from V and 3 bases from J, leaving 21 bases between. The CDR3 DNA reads TGTGCCAGCAGGACCGTCGCGGACAGTCAATACTACGAGCAGTACTTC. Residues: CASRTVADSQYYEQYF.

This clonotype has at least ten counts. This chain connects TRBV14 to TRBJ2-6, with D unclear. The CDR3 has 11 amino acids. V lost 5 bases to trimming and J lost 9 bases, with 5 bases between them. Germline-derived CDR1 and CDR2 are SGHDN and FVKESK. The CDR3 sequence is CASSSLNVLTF. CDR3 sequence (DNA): TGTGCCAGCAGCAGTCTCAACGTCCTGACTTTC.

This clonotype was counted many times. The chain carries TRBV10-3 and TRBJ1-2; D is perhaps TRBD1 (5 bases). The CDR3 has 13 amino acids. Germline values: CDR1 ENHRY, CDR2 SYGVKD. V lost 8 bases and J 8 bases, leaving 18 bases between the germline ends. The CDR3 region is CAIRIGGSGGYTF. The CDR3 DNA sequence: TGTGCCATCCGGATCGGGGGATCGGGCGGCTACACCTTC.

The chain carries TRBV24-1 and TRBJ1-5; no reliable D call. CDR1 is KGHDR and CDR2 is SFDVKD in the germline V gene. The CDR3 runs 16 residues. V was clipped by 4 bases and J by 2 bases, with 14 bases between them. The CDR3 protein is CATSDSDVLGNQPQHF. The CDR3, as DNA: TGTGCCACCAGTGACTCGGACGTATTGGGCAATCAGCCCCAGCATTTT.

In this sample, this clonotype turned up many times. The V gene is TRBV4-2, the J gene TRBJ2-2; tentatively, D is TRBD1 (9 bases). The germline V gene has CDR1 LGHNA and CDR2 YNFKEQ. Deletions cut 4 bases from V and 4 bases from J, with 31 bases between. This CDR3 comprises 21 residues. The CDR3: CASSPKTRDRDGLASTGELFF. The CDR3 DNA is TGTGCCAGCAGCCCTAAAACCCGGGACAGGGACGGACTAGCATCCACCGGGGAGCTGTTTTTT.

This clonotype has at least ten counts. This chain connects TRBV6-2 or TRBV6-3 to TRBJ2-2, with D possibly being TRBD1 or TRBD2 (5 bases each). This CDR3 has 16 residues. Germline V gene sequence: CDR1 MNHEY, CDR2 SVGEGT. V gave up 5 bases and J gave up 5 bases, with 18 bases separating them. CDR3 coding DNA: TGTGCCAGCAGTCACATAGGGGAGAAGGCAACCGGGGAGCTGTTTTTT. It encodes CASSHIGEKATGELFF.

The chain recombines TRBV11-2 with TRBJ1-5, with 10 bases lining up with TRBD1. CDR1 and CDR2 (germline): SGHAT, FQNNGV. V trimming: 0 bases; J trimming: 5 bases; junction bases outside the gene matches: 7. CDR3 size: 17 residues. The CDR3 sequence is CASSLDRDRGGHQPQHF. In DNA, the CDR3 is TGTGCCAGCAGCTTAGATCGGGACAGGGGAGGACATCAGCCCCAGCATTTT.

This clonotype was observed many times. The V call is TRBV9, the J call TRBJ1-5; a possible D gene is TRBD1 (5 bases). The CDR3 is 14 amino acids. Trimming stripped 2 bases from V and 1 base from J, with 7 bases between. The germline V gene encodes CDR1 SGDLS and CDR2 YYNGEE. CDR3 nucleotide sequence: TGTGCCAGCAGCGTGGGGCGAAGCAATCAGCCCCAGCATTTT. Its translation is CASSVGRSNQPQHF.

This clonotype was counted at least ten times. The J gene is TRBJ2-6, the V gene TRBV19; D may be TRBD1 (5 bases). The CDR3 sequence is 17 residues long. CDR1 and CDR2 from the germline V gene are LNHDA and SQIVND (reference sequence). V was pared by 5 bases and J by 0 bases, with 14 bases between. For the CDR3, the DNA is TGTGCCAGTAGTCGGAGACAGACCGTCTCTGGGGCCAACGTCCTGACTTTC. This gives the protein CASSRRQTVSGANVLTF.

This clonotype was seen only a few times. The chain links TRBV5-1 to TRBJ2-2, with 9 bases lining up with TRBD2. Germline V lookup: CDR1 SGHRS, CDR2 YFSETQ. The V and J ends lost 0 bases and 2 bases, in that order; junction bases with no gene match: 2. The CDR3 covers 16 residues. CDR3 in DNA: TGCGCCAGCAGCTTGGATCTAGCGGGAAACACCGGGGAGCTGTTTTTT. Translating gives CASSLDLAGNTGELFF. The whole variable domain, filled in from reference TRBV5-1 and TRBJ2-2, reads KAGVTQTPRYLIKTRGQQVTLSCSPISGHRSVSWYQQTPGQGLQFLFEYFSETQRNKGNFPGRFSGRQFSNSRSEMNVSTLELGDSALYLCASSLDLAGNTGELFFGEGSRLTVL.